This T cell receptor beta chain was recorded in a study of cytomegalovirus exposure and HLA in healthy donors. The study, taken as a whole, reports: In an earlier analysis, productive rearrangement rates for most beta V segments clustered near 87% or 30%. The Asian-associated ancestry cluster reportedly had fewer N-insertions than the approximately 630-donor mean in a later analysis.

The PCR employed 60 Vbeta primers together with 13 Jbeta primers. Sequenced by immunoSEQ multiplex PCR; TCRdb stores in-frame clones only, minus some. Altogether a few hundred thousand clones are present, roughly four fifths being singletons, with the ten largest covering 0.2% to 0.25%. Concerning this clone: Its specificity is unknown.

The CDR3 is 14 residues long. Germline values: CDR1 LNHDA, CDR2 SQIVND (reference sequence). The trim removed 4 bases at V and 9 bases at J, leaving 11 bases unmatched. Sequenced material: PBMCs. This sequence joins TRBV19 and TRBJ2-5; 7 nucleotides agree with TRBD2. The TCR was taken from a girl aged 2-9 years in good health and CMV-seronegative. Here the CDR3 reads CASSTYGLGDSQYF. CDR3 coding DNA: TGTGCCAGTAGTACCTATGGACTAGGCGATTCCCAGTACTTC. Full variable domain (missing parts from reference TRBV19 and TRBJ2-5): DGGITQSPKYLFRKEGQNVTLSCEQNLNHDAMYWYRQDPGQGLRLIYYSQIVNDFQKGDIAEGYSVSREKKESFPLTVTSAQKNPTAFYLCASSTYGLGDSQYFGPGTRLLVL.